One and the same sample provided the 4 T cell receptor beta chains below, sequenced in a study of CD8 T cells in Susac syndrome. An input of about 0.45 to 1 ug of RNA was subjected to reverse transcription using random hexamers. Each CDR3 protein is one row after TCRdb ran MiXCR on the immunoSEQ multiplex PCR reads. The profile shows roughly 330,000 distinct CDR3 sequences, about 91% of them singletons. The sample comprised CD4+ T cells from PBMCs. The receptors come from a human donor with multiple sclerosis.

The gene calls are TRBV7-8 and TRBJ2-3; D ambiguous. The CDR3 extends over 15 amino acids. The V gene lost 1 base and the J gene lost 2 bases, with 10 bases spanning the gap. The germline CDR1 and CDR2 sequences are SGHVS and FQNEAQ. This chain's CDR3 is CASSLGAHPTDTQYF. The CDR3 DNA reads TGTGCCAGCAGCTTAGGGGCCCACCCCACAGATACGCAGTATTTT. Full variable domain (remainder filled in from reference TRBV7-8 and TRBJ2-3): GAGVSQSPRYKVAKRGQDVALRCDPISGHVSLFWYQQALGQGPEFLTYFQNEAQLDKSGLPSDRFFAERPEGSVSTLKIQRTQQEDSAVYLCASSLGAHPTDTQYFGPGTRLTVL.

CDR3 nucleotide sequence: TGTGCCGGCCTGCGGGGACCCCCTAATTATACGCAGTATTTT. Encoded protein: CAGLRGPPNYTQYF. V usage is TRBV30 and J usage is TRBJ2-3, with D maybe TRBD2 (6 bases). V was shortened by 8 bases and J by 7 bases, with 22 bases between the two germline ends. Germline CDR1 is GTSNPN and CDR2 is SVGIG (reference sequence). The CDR3 sequence is 14 residues long.

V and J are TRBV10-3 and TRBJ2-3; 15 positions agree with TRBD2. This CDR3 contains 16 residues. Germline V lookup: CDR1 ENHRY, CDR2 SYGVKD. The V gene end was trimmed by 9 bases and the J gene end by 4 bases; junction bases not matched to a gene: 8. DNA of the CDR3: TGTGCCATATCACCCGGGACTAGCGGGAGGCCAGATACGCAGTATTTT. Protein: CAISPGTSGRPDTQYF.

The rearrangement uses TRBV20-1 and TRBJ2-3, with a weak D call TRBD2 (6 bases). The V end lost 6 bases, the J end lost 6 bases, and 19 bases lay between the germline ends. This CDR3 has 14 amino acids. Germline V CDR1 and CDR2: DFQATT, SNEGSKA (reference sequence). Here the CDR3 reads CSAPRGLGSDTQYF. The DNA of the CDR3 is TGCAGTGCCCCGCGGGGACTTGGGTCCGATACGCAGTATTTT.